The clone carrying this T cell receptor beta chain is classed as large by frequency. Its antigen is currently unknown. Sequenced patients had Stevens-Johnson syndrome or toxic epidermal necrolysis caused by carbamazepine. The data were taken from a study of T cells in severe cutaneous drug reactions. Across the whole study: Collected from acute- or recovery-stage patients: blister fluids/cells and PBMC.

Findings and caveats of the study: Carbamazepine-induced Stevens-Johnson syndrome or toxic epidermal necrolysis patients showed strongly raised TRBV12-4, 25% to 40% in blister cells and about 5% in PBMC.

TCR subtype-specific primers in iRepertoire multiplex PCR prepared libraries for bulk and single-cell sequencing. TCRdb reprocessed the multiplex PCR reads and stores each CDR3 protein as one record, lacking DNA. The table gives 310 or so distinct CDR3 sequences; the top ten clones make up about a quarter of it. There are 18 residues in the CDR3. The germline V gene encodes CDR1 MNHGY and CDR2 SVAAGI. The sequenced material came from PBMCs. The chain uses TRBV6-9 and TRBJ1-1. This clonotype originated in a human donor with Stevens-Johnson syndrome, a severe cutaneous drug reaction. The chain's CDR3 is CASRPYGTDLLSLTEAFF.